One TCR beta chain is described in this entry. Its target is not known. These data originate in a study of cytomegalovirus exposure and HLA in healthy donors. Study observations and caveats: TCR beta V segments were, for the most part, productive about 87% or about 30% of the time in an earlier analysis. In the analysis, some V segments, TRBV6-2 and TRBV6-3 included, were excluded as indistinguishable.

The CDR3 is made up of 14 amino acids. V was trimmed by 6 bases and J by 3 bases, leaving 12 bases between them. Germline V gives CDR1 MNHEY, CDR2 SVGAGI. PCR primers comprised 60 Vbeta and 13 Jbeta primers. Data came from immunoSEQ multiplex PCR; TCRdb stores just in-frame clones and leaves some out. There are 150,000 to 170,000 clones in the sample; roughly 72% occur only once, and 2.1% lies in the top ten. The sequencing input was PBMCs. The V gene is TRBV6-5, the J gene TRBJ1-3; D is possibly TRBD1 (6 bases). The sequence was obtained from a man aged 25-40 years in good health and CMV-seronegative. The chain's CDR3 is CASSPTGSGNTIYF. In DNA form, the CDR3 reads TGTGCCAGCAGCCCTACAGGGAGTGGAAACACCATATATTTT.